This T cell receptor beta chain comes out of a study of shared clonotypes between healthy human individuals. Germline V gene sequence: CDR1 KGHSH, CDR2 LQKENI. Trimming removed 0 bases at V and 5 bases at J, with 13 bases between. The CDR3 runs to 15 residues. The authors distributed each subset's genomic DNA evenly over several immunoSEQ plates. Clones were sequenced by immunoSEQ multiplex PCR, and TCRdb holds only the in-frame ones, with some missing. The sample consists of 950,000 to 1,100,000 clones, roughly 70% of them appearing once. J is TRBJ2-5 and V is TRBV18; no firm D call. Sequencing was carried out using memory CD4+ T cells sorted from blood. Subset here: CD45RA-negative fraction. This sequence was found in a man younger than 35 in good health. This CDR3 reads CASSPPQLEGETQYF. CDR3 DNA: TGTGCCAGCTCACCACCGCAATTGGAAGGGGAGACCCAGTACTTC.